This TCR beta chain was sequenced in a study of blood T cell repertoires in COVID-19. Participant age was about 18 to 95 years, and participants resided in approximately 25 US areas. Profiled with immunoSEQ multiplex PCR; TCRdb holds only in-frame clones, not every one. The sample lists about 200,000 clones; roughly four fifths were seen once. CDR3 length: 12 amino acids. The V gene lost 8 bases and the J gene lost 2 bases, with 10 bases spanning the gap. CDR1 is SNHLY, CDR2 FYNNEI, per germline. The sequenced material came from PBMCs or T cells enriched from blood (not recorded which). The source of this sequence is a man in his forties who had recovered from COVID-19. The chain has TRBV2 and TRBJ2-7, with D maybe TRBD2 (6 bases). The CDR3 nucleotides read TGTGCCAGCGGTAGCGGTCCCTACGAGCAGTACGTC. This codes for CASGSGPYEQYV.